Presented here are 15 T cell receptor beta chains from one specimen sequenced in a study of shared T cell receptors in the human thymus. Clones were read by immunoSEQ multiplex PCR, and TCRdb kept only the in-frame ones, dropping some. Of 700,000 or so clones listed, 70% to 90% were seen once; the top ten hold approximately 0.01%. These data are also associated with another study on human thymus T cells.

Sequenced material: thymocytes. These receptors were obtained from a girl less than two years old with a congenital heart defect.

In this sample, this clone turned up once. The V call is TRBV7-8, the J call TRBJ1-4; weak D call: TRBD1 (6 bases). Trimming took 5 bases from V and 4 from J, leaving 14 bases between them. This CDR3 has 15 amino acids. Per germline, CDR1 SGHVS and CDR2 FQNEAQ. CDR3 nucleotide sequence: TGTGCCAGCAGCCTCTGGGGGCAGTTTAATGAAAAACTGTTTTTT. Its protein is CASSLWGQFNEKLFF.

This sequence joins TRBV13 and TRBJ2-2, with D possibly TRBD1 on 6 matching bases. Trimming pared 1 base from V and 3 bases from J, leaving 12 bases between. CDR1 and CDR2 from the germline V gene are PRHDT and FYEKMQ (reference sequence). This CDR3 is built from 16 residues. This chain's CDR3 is CASSLELAGDTGELFF. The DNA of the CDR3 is TGTGCCAGCAGCTTAGAGTTGGCAGGGGACACCGGGGAGCTGTTTTTT.

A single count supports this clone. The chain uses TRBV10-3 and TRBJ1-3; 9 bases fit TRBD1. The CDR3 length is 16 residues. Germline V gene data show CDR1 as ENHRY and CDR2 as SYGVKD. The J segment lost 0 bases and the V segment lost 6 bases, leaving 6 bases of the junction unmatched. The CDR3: CAIRRDRDHSGNTIYF. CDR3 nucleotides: TGTGCCATCAGGAGGGACAGGGACCACTCTGGAAACACCATATATTTT.

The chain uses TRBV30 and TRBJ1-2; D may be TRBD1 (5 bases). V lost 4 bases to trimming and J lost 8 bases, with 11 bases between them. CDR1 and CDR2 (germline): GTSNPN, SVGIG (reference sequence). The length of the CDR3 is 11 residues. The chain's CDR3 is CAWMGGEGYTF. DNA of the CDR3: TGTGCCTGGATGGGGGGTGAGGGCTACACCTTC.

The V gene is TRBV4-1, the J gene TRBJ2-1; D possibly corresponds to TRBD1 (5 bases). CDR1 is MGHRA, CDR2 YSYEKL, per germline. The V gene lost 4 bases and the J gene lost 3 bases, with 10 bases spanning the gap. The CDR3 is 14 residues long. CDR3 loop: CASSLGQIYNEQFF. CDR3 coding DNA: TGCGCCAGCAGCCTAGGACAAATCTACAATGAGCAGTTCTTC.

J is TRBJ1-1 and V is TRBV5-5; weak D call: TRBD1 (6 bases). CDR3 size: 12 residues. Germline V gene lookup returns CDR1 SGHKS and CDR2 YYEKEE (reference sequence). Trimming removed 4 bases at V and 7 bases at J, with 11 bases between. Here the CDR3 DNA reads TGTGCCAGCAGCCGTCGGACAGTTGAAGCTTTCTTT. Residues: CASSRRTVEAFF.

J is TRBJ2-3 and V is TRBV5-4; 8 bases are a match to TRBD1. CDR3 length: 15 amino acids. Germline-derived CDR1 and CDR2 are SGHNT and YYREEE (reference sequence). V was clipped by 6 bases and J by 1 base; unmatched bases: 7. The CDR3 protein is CASNRQGPGTDTQYF. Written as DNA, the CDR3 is TGTGCCAGCAACCGACAGGGGCCCGGCACAGATACGCAGTATTTT.

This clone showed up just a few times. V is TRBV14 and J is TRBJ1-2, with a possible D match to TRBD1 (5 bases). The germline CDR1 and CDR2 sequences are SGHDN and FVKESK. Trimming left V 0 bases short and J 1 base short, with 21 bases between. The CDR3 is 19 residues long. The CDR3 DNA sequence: TGTGCCAGCAGCCAAGACGGCGGGTGGCAGGAGGGGTTTAACTATGGCTACACCTTC. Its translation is CASSQDGGWQEGFNYGYTF. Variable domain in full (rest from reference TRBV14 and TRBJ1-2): EAGVTQFPSHSVIEKGQTVTLRCDPISGHDNLYWYRRVMGKEIKFLLHFVKESKQDESGMPNNRFLAERTGGTYSTLKVQPAELEDSGVYFCASSQDGGWQEGFNYGYTFGSGTRLTVV.

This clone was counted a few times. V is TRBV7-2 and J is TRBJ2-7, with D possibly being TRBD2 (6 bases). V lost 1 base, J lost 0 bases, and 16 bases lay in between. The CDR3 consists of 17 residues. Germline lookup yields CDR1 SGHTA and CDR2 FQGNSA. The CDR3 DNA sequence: TGTGCCAGCAGCTTAGAGTCCACGACTAGGTGCTCCTACGAGCAGTACTTC. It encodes CASSLESTTRCSYEQYF.

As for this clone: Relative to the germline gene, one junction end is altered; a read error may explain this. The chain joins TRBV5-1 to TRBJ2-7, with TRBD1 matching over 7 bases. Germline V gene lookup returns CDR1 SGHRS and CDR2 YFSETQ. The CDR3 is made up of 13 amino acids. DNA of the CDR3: TGCGCCAGCAGCTTGGATTACCGGGACAGCGGATTCTTC. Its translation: CASSLDYRDSGFF. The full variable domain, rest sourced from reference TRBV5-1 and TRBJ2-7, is KAGVTQTPRYLIKTRGQQVTLSCSPISGHRSVSWYQQTPGQGLQFLFEYFSETQRNKGNFPGRFSGRQFSNSRSEMNVSTLELGDSALYLCASSLDYRDSGFFGPGTRLTVT.

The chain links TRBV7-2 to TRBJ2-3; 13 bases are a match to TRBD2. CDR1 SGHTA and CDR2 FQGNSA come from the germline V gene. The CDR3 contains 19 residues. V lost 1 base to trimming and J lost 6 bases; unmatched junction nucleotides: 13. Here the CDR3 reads CASSLGRTTSGGARDTQYF. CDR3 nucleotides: TGTGCCAGCAGCTTAGGGAGAACCACTAGCGGGGGGGCCAGGGATACGCAGTATTTT.

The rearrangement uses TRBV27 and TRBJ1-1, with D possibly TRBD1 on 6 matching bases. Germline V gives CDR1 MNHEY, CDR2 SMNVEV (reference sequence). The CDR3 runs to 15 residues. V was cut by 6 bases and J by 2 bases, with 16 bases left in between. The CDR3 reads CASRLRGIGNTEAFF. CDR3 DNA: TGTGCCAGCAGACTTAGGGGGATAGGAAACACTGAAGCTTTCTTT.

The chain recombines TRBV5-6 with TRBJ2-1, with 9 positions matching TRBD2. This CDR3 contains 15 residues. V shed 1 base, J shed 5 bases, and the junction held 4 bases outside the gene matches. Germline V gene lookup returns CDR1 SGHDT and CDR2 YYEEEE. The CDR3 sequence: CASSLYGTSHNEQFF. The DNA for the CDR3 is TGTGCCAGCAGCTTGTATGGGACTAGCCACAATGAGCAGTTCTTC.

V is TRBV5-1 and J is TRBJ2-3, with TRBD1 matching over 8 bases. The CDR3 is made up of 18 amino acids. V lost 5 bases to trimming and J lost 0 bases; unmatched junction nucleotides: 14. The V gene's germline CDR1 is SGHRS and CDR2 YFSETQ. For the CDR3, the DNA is TGCGCCAGCAGTTATCCGGTAGGGACAGGCCCTAGCACAGATACGCAGTATTTT. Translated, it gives CASSYPVGTGPSTDTQYF.

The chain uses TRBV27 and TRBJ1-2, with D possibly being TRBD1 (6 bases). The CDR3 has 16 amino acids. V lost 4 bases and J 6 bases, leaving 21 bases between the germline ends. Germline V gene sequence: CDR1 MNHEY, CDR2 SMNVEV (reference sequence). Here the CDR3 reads CASSSNLGGARNGYTF. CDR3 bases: TGTGCCAGCAGTTCCAACTTAGGGGGGGCGCGAAATGGCTACACCTTC.